The present T cell receptor beta chain was sequenced within a study of blood T cell repertoires in COVID-19. CDR1 SGHRS and CDR2 YFSETQ come from the germline V gene. This CDR3 has 12 amino acids. V was clipped by 0 bases and J by 10 bases, with 11 bases between them. TCRdb's copy holds only in-frame clones and misses some; the assay was immunoSEQ multiplex PCR. The sample shows around 97,000 clones, 75% to 90% of them seen only once. The clonotype comes from a human donor in a cohort sampled during active COVID-19. V usage is TRBV5-1 and J usage is TRBJ2-7; a weak D match, TRBD1 (5 bases). The specimen sequenced was peripheral blood. This CDR3 is CASSLAEGAQYF. CDR3 nucleotide sequence: TGCGCCAGCAGCTTGGCCGAAGGGGCCCAGTACTTC. The full variable domain, completed using reference TRBV5-1 and TRBJ2-7, is KAGVTQTPRYLIKTRGQQVTLSCSPISGHRSVSWYQQTPGQGLQFLFEYFSETQRNKGNFPGRFSGRQFSNSRSEMNVSTLELGDSALYLCASSLAEGAQYFGPGTRLTVT.